This T cell receptor (beta chain) was observed in a study of blood T cell repertoires in COVID-19. Study information: Italy, Spain and the United States were the sources of the convalescent and acute COVID-19 samples. PBMCs, B-cell-depleted T cells, or T cells provided the cDNA or gDNA that made up the material.

As originally analysed: Amplification of reference gene primers provided the estimated nucleated cell counts. The method was immunoSEQ multiplex PCR; TCRdb's version includes in-frame clones alone and lacks a portion of them. Clone size and V and J calls were adopted from that table, with D and trimming inferred from the DNA. The data contain under 100,000 clones, roughly 80% of them singletons. This CDR3 has 13 residues. The germline V gene has CDR1 MRHNA and CDR2 SNTAGT. With 8 bases clipped from V and 9 bases from J, the junction kept 8 bases outside the gene matches. The receptor was isolated from a man aged 80 or over with active or convalescent COVID-19. V and J are TRBV6-4 and TRBJ1-4, with 8 bases fitting TRBD1. Sequenced sample: peripheral blood. The CDR3 sequence: CASSQGAYQKLFF. DNA for the CDR3: TGTGCCAGCTCCCAGGGGGCCTATCAAAAACTGTTTTTT.